The 5 T cell receptor beta chains in this list originate from one sample, sequenced in a study of blood T cell repertoires in COVID-19. Libraries were prepared by immunoSEQ multiplex PCR; TCRdb keeps only in-frame clonotypes and omits some of them. The repertoire has around 250,000 clones, around 82% of them found once; the top ten carry roughly 3.6%. The sequenced material came from PBMCs or T cells enriched from blood (not recorded which). These receptors all come from a man between 50 and 59 years old who had recovered from COVID-19.

This clone was counted a single time. The J gene is TRBJ1-2, the V gene TRBV5-1; 8 bases map to TRBD1. This CDR3 has 15 residues. The V and J ends lost 0 bases and 4 bases, in that order; junction bases with no gene match: 5. Germline loops: CDR1 SGHRS, CDR2 YFSETQ. CDR3 DNA: TGCGCCAGCAGCTTGGAAACAGGGGGAAGCTATGGCTACACCTTC. Translation gives CASSLETGGSYGYTF.

V gene TRBV2 combines with J gene TRBJ1-6; tentative D call: TRBD1 (6 bases). The CDR3 extends over 14 amino acids. Germline loops: CDR1 SNHLY, CDR2 FYNNEI. The CDR3 DNA is TGTGCTTCAAGCGGACAGCAATATAATTCACCCCTCCACTTT. Its translation is CASSGQQYNSPLHF.

The rearrangement links TRBV6-2 or TRBV6-3 to TRBJ2-2; 7 bases line up with TRBD2. The CDR3 has 16 residues. Germline lookup yields CDR1 MNHEY and CDR2 SVGEGT. V was clipped by 6 bases and J by 6 bases; unmatched bases: 13. The CDR3 reads CASSQQRDSRPGELFF. The CDR3 nucleotides are TGTGCCAGCAGCCAGCAGCGGGATTCCCGCCCCGGGGAGCTGTTTTTT.

This clone was observed many times. V is TRBV29-1 and J is TRBJ2-3; the D is unclear. V shed 5 bases and J shed 7 bases, with 16 bases lying between them. The CDR3 extends over 13 amino acids. In germline, CDR1 is SQVTM, CDR2 ANQGSEA. The CDR3 DNA reads as TGCAGCGTTCTCCCCCAATCTAAGTATACGCAGTATTTT. Encoded protein: CSVLPQSKYTQYF.

This chain uses TRBV12-3 or TRBV12-4 with TRBJ1-5; D is unclear. The CDR3 loop spans 13 amino acids. Trimming removed 8 bases from V and 4 bases from J, with 12 bases in between. CDR3 sequence: CASSLRENQPQHF. Written as DNA, the CDR3 is TGTGCCAGCTCCTTGAGGGAAAATCAGCCCCAGCATTTT.